Presented here are 24 T cell receptor beta chains from one specimen sequenced in a study of a mutant IDH1 vaccine in newly diagnosed glioma. Sequencing used immunoSEQ multiplex PCR; TCRdb keeps in-frame clones, though not all of them. Altogether 68,000 or so clones are present, around 82% being singletons, with the ten largest covering approximately 12%. Time point of the sample: week 35, safety follow-up. Vaccinated patients received 300 ug of mutant IDH1 20-mer peptide per dose, with topical imiquimod. These receptors' targets are unknown. The starting material was PBMCs, obtained from a glioma patient whose treatment included an IDH1 peptide vaccine. The receptors were sampled from a man aged 18-30 years with glioma.

A single count supports this clone. The chain combines TRBV29-1 with TRBJ1-2; D is perhaps TRBD1 (5 bases). The CDR3 sequence is 14 residues long. Germline V gene data show CDR1 as SQVTM and CDR2 as ANQGSEA. Trimming removed 4 bases at V and 4 bases at J, with 16 bases between. Written as DNA, the CDR3 is TGCAGCGTTGGGGACGGTATGTTCGCCTATGGCTACACCTTC. Translation: CSVGDGMFAYGYTF.

The rearrangement uses TRBV6-4 and TRBJ1-5; the match to TRBD1 covers 8 bases. The CDR3 totals 15 residues. Germline CDR1 reads MRHNA; CDR2 reads SNTAGT. Trimming at V came to 8 bases and at J to 4 bases, leaving 10 bases not matched to a gene. The CDR3 is CASLRTGLRNQPQHF. The CDR3 DNA is TGTGCCAGCCTCCGGACAGGGCTACGTAATCAGCCCCAGCATTTT.

The chain links TRBV20-1 to TRBJ2-7; no firm D call. Germline CDR1 is DFQATT and CDR2 is SNEGSKA (reference sequence). Trimming took off 1 base at V and 7 bases at J, with 5 bases between the two ends. This CDR3 is 10 amino acids long. The CDR3 here is CSARAQEQYF. The DNA of the CDR3 is TGCAGTGCTAGAGCTCAGGAGCAGTACTTC.

This rearrangement joins TRBV7-2 to TRBJ1-1; D is ambiguous. Germline values: CDR1 SGHTA, CDR2 FQGNSA. The CDR3 is made up of 15 amino acids. The V and J ends lost 1 base and 0 bases respectively, with 9 bases between them. The CDR3 loop is CASSLVRILNTEAFF. The CDR3 DNA reads TGTGCCAGCAGCTTAGTACGTATACTGAACACTGAAGCTTTCTTT.

This chain connects TRBV6-4 to TRBJ1-1, with a possible D match to TRBD1 (6 bases). V lost 8 bases and J 0 bases, leaving 10 bases between the germline ends. CDR3 length: 13 residues. Per the germline V gene, CDR1 is MRHNA and CDR2 is SNTAGT. CDR3: CASSDSLNTEAFF. In DNA, the CDR3 is TGTGCCAGCTCGGACAGCCTGAACACTGAAGCTTTCTTT.

V is TRBV7-2 and J is TRBJ2-2; 9 positions agree with TRBD1. V trimming: 4 bases; J trimming: 7 bases; junction bases outside the gene matches: 19. Germline lookup yields CDR1 SGHTA and CDR2 FQGNSA. This CDR3 has 19 residues. The CDR3 here is CASSSRTGATRGSVGELFF. The CDR3 DNA reads TGTGCCAGCAGCTCCCGGACAGGGGCGACACGTGGGAGTGTCGGGGAGCTGTTTTTT.

The chain is built from TRBV5-4 and TRBJ2-1, with D possibly matching TRBD2 (5 bases). The V end was cut by 1 base, the J end by 5 bases, with 10 bases between. The CDR3 extends over 14 amino acids. The germline gives CDR1 SGHNT, CDR2 YYREEE (reference sequence). The CDR3 reads CASSLRAENNEQFF. The DNA of the CDR3 is TGTGCCAGCAGCTTGAGAGCGGAAAACAATGAGCAGTTCTTC.

This clone has only one observation. The chain joins TRBV4-1 to TRBJ1-1; 7 nucleotides align to TRBD1. This CDR3 is built from 13 residues. V was clipped by 4 bases and J by 4 bases; unmatched bases: 3. The germline gives CDR1 MGHRA, CDR2 YSYEKL. CDR3 sequence (DNA): TGCGCCAGCAGCCCTAACAGGGGCACTGAAGCTTTCTTT. Protein product: CASSPNRGTEAFF.

This chain joins TRBV10-3 and TRBJ1-3; D gene uncertain. The germline gives CDR1 ENHRY, CDR2 SYGVKD. This CDR3 has 13 amino acids. The V end lost 3 bases, the J end lost 1 base, and 4 bases lay between the germline ends. CDR3 in amino acids: CAISDLSGNTIYF. The CDR3 DNA follows: TGTGCCATCAGTGATTTATCTGGAAACACCATATATTTT.

The chain is built from TRBV9 and TRBJ1-2, with TRBD1 matching 9 bases. This CDR3 has 17 residues. Germline-derived CDR1 and CDR2 are SGDLS and YYNGEE. V shed 5 bases, J shed 7 bases, and the junction held 18 bases outside the gene matches. CDR3 in amino acids: CASSHNPRRQGVFGYTF. The CDR3 nucleotides are TGTGCCAGCAGTCACAACCCCCGCCGACAGGGGGTTTTTGGCTACACCTTC.

V is TRBV5-4 and J is TRBJ2-5; 8 nucleotides agree with TRBD2. Germline V lookup: CDR1 SGHNT, CDR2 YYREEE (reference sequence). The CDR3 is 15 amino acids. V lost 4 bases to trimming and J lost 5 bases; unmatched junction nucleotides: 10. The CDR3 sequence: CASSPGRGGRETQYF. CDR3 in DNA: TGTGCCAGCAGCCCCGGACGGGGGGGCCGGGAGACCCAGTACTTC.

The chain is built from TRBV25-1 and TRBJ2-2; 9 bases are a match to TRBD2. Trimming took 4 bases from V and 6 from J; bases not matched to a gene: 6. Germline V gene data show CDR1 as MGHDK and CDR2 as SYGVNS. The CDR3 sequence is 15 residues long. CDR3 in DNA: TGTGCCAGCAGTGGTACGGCGGGAGGGGCCGGGGAGCTGTTTTTT. It yields the protein CASSGTAGGAGELFF. The full variable domain, in which reference TRBV25-1 and TRBJ2-2 provide the parts outside the CDR3, is EADIYQTPRYLVIGTGKKITLECSQTMGHDKMYWYQQDPGMELHLIHYSYGVNSTEKGDLSSESTVSRIRTEHFPLTLESARPSHTSQYLCASSGTAGGAGELFFGEGSRLTVL.

V and J are TRBV30 and TRBJ2-5; TRBD2 matches at 7 bases. V was pared by 0 bases and J by 1 base, with 5 bases of the junction left unmatched. This CDR3 comprises 15 residues. Germline assignment: CDR1 GTSNPN and CDR2 SVGIG (reference sequence). The CDR3 protein is CAWSVLLASQETQYF. CDR3 DNA: TGTGCCTGGAGTGTTTTACTAGCGAGCCAAGAGACCCAGTACTTC.

The chain joins TRBV30 to TRBJ2-7, with TRBD2 matching 7 bases. The junction had 0 bases not matched to a gene; V was cut back by 5 bases and J by 2 bases. Germline CDR1 is GTSNPN and CDR2 is SVGIG (reference sequence). This CDR3 contains 11 residues. For the CDR3, the DNA is TGTGCCTGGGCGGGAGCCTACGAGCAGTACTTC. It translates to CAWAGAYEQYF. The full variable domain, completed using reference TRBV30 and TRBJ2-7, is SQTIHQWPATLVQPVGSPLSLECTVEGTSNPNLYWYRQAAGRGLQLLFYSVGIGQISSEVPQNLSASRPQDRQFILSSKKLLLSDSGFYLCAWAGAYEQYFGPGTRLTVT.

This clone was recorded a few times. The J gene is TRBJ1-6, the V gene TRBV10-3; D possibly corresponds to TRBD1 (5 bases). This CDR3 contains 13 residues. Between the trimmed V and J ends, which lost 7 bases and 7 bases, there was a span of 11 bases. Per germline, CDR1 ENHRY and CDR2 SYGVKD. The DNA for the CDR3 is TGTGCCATCACCGGGGACGGGAATTCACCCCTCCACTTT. Protein product: CAITGDGNSPLHF.

This clone has a single count. The chain combines TRBV13 with TRBJ1-1; no firm D call. Per the germline V gene, CDR1 is PRHDT and CDR2 is FYEKMQ (reference sequence). V dropped 4 bases and J dropped 4 bases, with 16 bases sitting between them. The length of the CDR3 is 15 residues. The CDR3 loop reads CASSSILTPFTEAFF. Written as DNA, the CDR3 is TGTGCCAGCAGCTCCATATTAACCCCATTCACTGAAGCTTTCTTT.

The chain couples TRBV4-1 to TRBJ1-4; the D is unclear. The germline V gene encodes CDR1 MGHRA and CDR2 YSYEKL. V lost 4 bases and J 8 bases, leaving 20 bases between the germline ends. The CDR3 sequence is 16 residues long. The CDR3 DNA follows: TGCGCCAGCAGCCCGGACCGGGCTTCCAAGGGCGAAAAACTGTTTTTT. Its protein is CASSPDRASKGEKLFF.

The rearrangement links TRBV10-1 to TRBJ1-3, with 7 bases lining up with TRBD1. Germline lookup yields CDR1 WNHNN and CDR2 SYGVQD (reference sequence). V lost 6 bases and J lost 1; bases outside the gene matches: 27. The CDR3 covers 22 residues. CDR3 in amino acids: CASRPGRDRGLPEGISGNTIYF. DNA for the CDR3: TGCGCCAGCAGACCCGGGCGGGACAGAGGACTCCCCGAGGGAATTTCTGGAAACACCATATATTTT.

The chain joins TRBV19 to TRBJ1-1; no firm D call. Trimming cost V 3 bases and J 0 bases, with 8 bases left between them. The CDR3 extends over 14 amino acids. Germline CDR1 LNHDA, CDR2 SQIVND (reference sequence). The CDR3 nucleotides read TGTGCCAGTAGTATGCCCGATATGAACACTGAAGCTTTCTTT. Amino acid sequence: CASSMPDMNTEAFF.

The J gene is TRBJ2-1, the V gene TRBV9; no firm D call. This CDR3 spans 16 amino acids. Germline CDR1 is SGDLS and CDR2 is YYNGEE. V shed 0 bases and J shed 0 bases, with 10 bases lying between them. CDR3 DNA: TGTGCCAGCAGCGTAGAGGCCTTGAGCTCCTACAATGAGCAGTTCTTC. Protein: CASSVEALSSYNEQFF.

This clone appeared a single time. The V call is TRBV23-1, the J call TRBJ1-4, with a tentative D call TRBD1 (5 bases). TRBV23-1 is noted as an ORF with a role that remains uncertain. V gave up 3 bases and J gave up 8 bases, with 13 bases separating them. CDR3 length: 14 residues. The CDR3, as DNA: TGCGCCAGCAGTCAGGCAGGGTATGACGAAAAACTGTTTTTT. Residues: CASSQAGYDEKLFF.

J is TRBJ2-7 and V is TRBV27; D might be TRBD2 (7 bases). V lost 3 bases to trimming and J lost 5 bases, with 11 bases between them. The CDR3 runs to 13 residues. Germline CDR1 reads MNHEY; CDR2 reads SMNVEV (reference sequence). CDR3 amino acids: CASSLRGQHEQYF. Written as DNA, the CDR3 is TGTGCCAGCAGTTTGCGGGGGCAGCACGAGCAGTACTTC.

This clone was seen more than once but under ten times. The chain carries TRBV28 and TRBJ1-1; D gene unclear. V dropped 4 bases and J dropped 5 bases, with 5 bases sitting between them. The CDR3 covers 11 residues. Per germline, CDR1 MDHEN and CDR2 SYDVKM. The CDR3 DNA follows: TGTGCCAGCAGTTCACTTACTGAAGCTTTCTTT. It is translated as CASSSLTEAFF.

The chain combines TRBV6-5 with TRBJ1-2; TRBD1 is a possible D gene (5 bases). V was clipped by 0 bases and J by 3 bases, with 14 bases between them. This CDR3 spans 16 amino acids. Germline loops: CDR1 MNHEY, CDR2 SVGAGI. The CDR3 DNA reads TGTGCCAGCAGTTACTCTGAAACGGGGCAGGACTATGGCTACACCTTC. Residues: CASSYSETGQDYGYTF.